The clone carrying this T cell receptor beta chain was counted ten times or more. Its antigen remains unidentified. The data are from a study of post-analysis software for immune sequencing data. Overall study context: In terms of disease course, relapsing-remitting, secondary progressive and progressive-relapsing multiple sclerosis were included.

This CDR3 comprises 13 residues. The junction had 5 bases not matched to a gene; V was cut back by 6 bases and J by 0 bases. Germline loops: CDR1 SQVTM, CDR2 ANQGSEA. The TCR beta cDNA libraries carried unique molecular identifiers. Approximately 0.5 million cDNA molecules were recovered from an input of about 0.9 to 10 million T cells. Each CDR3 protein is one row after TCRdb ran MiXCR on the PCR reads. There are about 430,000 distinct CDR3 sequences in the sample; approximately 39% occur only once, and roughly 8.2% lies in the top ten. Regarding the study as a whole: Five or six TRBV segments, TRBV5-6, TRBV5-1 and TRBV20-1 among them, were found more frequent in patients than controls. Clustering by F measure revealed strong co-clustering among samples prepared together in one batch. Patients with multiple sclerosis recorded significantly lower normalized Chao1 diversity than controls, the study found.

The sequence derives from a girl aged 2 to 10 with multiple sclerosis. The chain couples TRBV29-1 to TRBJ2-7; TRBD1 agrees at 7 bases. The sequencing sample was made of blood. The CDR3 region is CSVRDRGSYEQYF. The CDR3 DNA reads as TGCAGCGTCCGGGACAGAGGCTCCTACGAGCAGTACTTC.